This T cell receptor (beta chain) was sequenced during a study of shared clonotypes between healthy human individuals. Background on the study: Researchers assigned three CD4 naive, three CD4 memory, two CD8 naive and one CD8 memory plate to each donor.

In the case of this clone: Its cognate antigen is unknown.

Researchers partitioned CD4+ cells into CD45RA+ naive and CD45RA-negative memory subsets. Here immunoSEQ multiplex PCR was the method, and the copy in TCRdb shows in-frame clones only, minus some. The data show 2 million to 2.5 million clones, around 95% seen once. V was pared by 8 bases and J by 4 bases, with 11 bases of the junction left unmatched. The germline V gene encodes CDR1 MDHEN and CDR2 SYDVKM. The CDR3 has 15 amino acids. Overall study results and limits: Clonotypes shared by all four sorted-subset donors had higher generation probabilities than non-shared clonotypes.

This TCR derives from a man between 18 and 29 years old in good health. The chain links TRBV28 to TRBJ1-1; 9 bases map to TRBD1. The sample comprised naive CD4+ T cells sorted from blood. Subset in this sample: CD45RA+ positively selected. The CDR3 bases are TGTGCCAGCCCTCCCGGACAGGGGTTAGCCACTGAAGCTTTCTTT. Its protein is CASPPGQGLATEAFF.